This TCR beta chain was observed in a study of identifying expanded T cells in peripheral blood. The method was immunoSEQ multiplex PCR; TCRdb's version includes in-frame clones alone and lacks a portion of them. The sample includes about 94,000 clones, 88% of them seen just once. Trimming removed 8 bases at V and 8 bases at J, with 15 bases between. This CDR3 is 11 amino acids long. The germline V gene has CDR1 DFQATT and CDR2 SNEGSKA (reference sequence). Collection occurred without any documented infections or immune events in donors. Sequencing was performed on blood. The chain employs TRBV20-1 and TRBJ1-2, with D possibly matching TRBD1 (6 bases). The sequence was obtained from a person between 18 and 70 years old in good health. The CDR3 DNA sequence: TGCAGTCCCACCCAAGGGGGAGGCTACACCTTC. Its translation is CSPTQGGGYTF.